This T cell receptor (beta chain) was obtained from a study of T cells after posttransplantation cyclophosphamide. This CDR3 is built from 16 residues. Germline CDR1 and CDR2: SEHNR and FQNEAQ (reference sequence). The V gene end was trimmed by 4 bases and the J gene end by 4 bases; junction bases not matched to a gene: 6. Only in-frame clones appear in the TCRdb table, and some are missing; sequencing was by immunoSEQ multiplex PCR. The sample carries tens of thousands of clones, 85% to 95% recorded once. The sequence derives from a woman younger than 45 in good health and a related stem cell transplant donor. The V gene is TRBV7-9, the J gene TRBJ1-3; 11 nucleotides match TRBD1. The source material was PBMCs. CDR3 sequence reads: CASSSRTGGSGNTIYF. The CDR3 region has the DNA TGTGCCAGCAGCTCTCGGACAGGGGGCTCCGGAAACACCATATATTTT.